This TCR beta chain was sequenced in a study of OX40 agonist ivuxolimab in advanced cancers. About the study: At 0.01 to 10 mg/kg, ivuxolimab was administered intravenously to patients every 2 weeks. Of the participants, approximately 40% had some prior anti-PD-1, anti-PD-L1 or anti-CTLA-4 therapy, which was allowed.

Clones were sequenced by immunoSEQ multiplex PCR, and TCRdb holds only the in-frame ones, with some missing. The sample lists around 40,000 clones, 70% to 90% seen once, with about 15% in the top ten. The CDR3 has 17 residues. Per the germline V gene, CDR1 is SGHVS and CDR2 is FQNEAQ. The V and J ends lost 4 bases and 4 bases, in that order; junction bases with no gene match: 11. This sample comprised CD4+ or CD8+ T cells sorted from blood, obtained in a trial of the OX40 agonist ivuxolimab. This clonotype was obtained from an adult with an advanced solid tumor such as melanoma, head and neck, liver or kidney cancer. This chain links TRBV7-8 with TRBJ2-2; 8 bases line up with TRBD1. This chain's CDR3 is CASSSSVTGVRTGELFF. The CDR3 DNA reads TGTGCCAGCAGCTCCTCGGTGACAGGGGTGCGCACCGGGGAGCTGTTTTTT. Drawing the rest from reference TRBV7-8 and TRBJ2-2, the complete variable domain is GAGVSQSPRYKVAKRGQDVALRCDPISGHVSLFWYQQALGQGPEFLTYFQNEAQLDKSGLPSDRFFAERPEGSVSTLKIQRTQQEDSAVYLCASSSSVTGVRTGELFFGEGSRLTVL.